The rows below give T cell receptor beta chains drawn from one sample of a study of cytotoxic CD8 clonotypes in ibrutinib-treated CLL. Sequencing was performed with immunoSEQ multiplex PCR; in TCRdb, only in-frame clones are kept and a portion is missing. This repertoire shows over 70,000 clones, about 86% found once; its top ten account for approximately 5.4%. The sample here was PBMCs, taken before ibrutinib treatment. These receptors were obtained from a human donor with chronic lymphocytic leukemia. Both conserved end residues are part of each CDR3. D genes are given only for firm matches. Clone size, where shown, is once, few, many, or a class for clones that have expanded.

cdr3_nt cdr3_aa v_call d_call clone_size j_call
TGTGCCAGCAGTTTGCCTAGGACATACTACAATGAGCAGTTCTTC CASSLPRTYYNEQFF TRBV28 . . TRBJ2-1
TGCAGCGTTGTAATCGGGGGGAACACTGAAGCTTTCTTT CSVVIGGNTEAFF TRBV29-1 . . TRBJ1-1
TGTGCCTGGAGTGCTCGACTCTCGGGTTACGAGCAGTACTTC CAWSARLSGYEQYF TRBV30 . . TRBJ2-7
TGTGCCAGCAGGACGATTCAACGACTAGCGGGCGGAGCGAGCACAGATACGCAGTATTTT CASRTIQRLAGGASTDTQYF TRBV5-8 TRBD2 once TRBJ2-3
TGTGCCATCAGTGAGACTCCTTCCTACGAGCAGTACTTC CAISETPSYEQYF TRBV10-3 . . TRBJ2-7
TGTGCCAGCAGCTTAGATGGGGGCGCAGGGATAGAGACCCAGTACTTC CASSLDGGAGIETQYF TRBV7-7 . . TRBJ2-5
TGTGCCAGCTCACCAAGCAGCGAAGCTTTCTTT CASSPSSEAFF TRBV18 . once TRBJ1-1
TGCGCCAGCAGCTTAGGGGGGCCTTTCTCTGGAAACACCATATATTTT CASSLGGPFSGNTIYF TRBV5-1 . . TRBJ1-3
TGTGCCAGCAGCGTGGGGCATCAAGAGACCCAGTACTTC CASSVGHQETQYF TRBV11-2 . . TRBJ2-5
TGTGCCAGCGAAAATTCCGGGACAGGGAACACCGGGGAGCTGTTTTTT CASENSGTGNTGELFF TRBV27 TRBD1 . TRBJ2-2
TGTGCCAGTATCGGAGGGCGGGTTCCGAACACCGGGGAGCTGTTTTTT CASIGGRVPNTGELFF TRBV19 . . TRBJ2-2
TGTGCCAGCAGTGGGGGACAACAAGAGACCCAGTACTTC CASSGGQQETQYF TRBV7-3 . . TRBJ2-5
TGTGCCAGCAGTGACAAAGGGTATCAGCCCCAGCATTTT CASSDKGYQPQHF TRBV28 . few TRBJ1-5
TGCGCCAGCGTCCGGGACAGGGGTTTTAGCACTGAAGCTTTCTTT CASVRDRGFSTEAFF TRBV4-1 TRBD1 . TRBJ1-1
TGTGCCAGCAGCTTATGGCTAGCGGAGGAGCTAGAGACCCAGTACTTC CASSLWLAEELETQYF TRBV7-2 TRBD2 . TRBJ2-5
TGCGCCAGCAGCCAAGGGGTGAAGCGGGAGGGAGAGACCCAGTACTTC CASSQGVKREGETQYF TRBV4-1 TRBD2 . TRBJ2-5
TGTGCCAGCAGTTTACAGTGGACAGGGAGGAGCACTGAAGCTTTCTTT CASSLQWTGRSTEAFF TRBV28 TRBD1 . TRBJ1-1
TGCAGCGTTGAACTCGGGACAGGGGGCGGCGGACACTCCACAGATACGCAGTATTTT CSVELGTGGGGHSTDTQYF TRBV29-1 TRBD1 . TRBJ2-3
TGTGCCAGCAGCTTAGGCGCAGGGGGCGGGAATCAGCCCCAGCATTTT CASSLGAGGGNQPQHF TRBV7-6 TRBD1 once TRBJ1-5
TGTGCCAGCATCCTCCGAGGGGGACTAGGGCGGGATACGCAGTATTTT CASILRGGLGRDTQYF TRBV5-6 TRBD2 . TRBJ2-3
TGTGCCTGGAGTGTATACACCGGGGGCTCCGGGGAGCTGTTTTTT CAWSVYTGGSGELFF TRBV30 . . TRBJ2-2
TGTGCCAGCAGCCGGACAGGGGGCAATGAAAAACTGTTTTTT CASSRTGGNEKLFF TRBV7-9 TRBD1 . TRBJ1-4
TGTGCTAGTGGCTTTGGATTCGACGGAGCCTACAATGAGCAGTTCTTC CASGFGFDGAYNEQFF TRBV12-5 . . TRBJ2-1
TGCAGCGTTGAGGCTCCGGGATCCACAGATACGCAGTATTTT CSVEAPGSTDTQYF TRBV29-1 . . TRBJ2-3
TGTGCCAGCAGCGACAGGGATCAAGAGACCCAGTACTTC CASSDRDQETQYF TRBV11-3 TRBD1 . TRBJ2-5
TGTGCCAGCAGCGTAGGGTCGGCGGGAGAGACCCAGTACTTC CASSVGSAGETQYF TRBV9 . . TRBJ2-5
TGTGCCAGCAGTTACTCTTCTAGGGACCGGTACAATGAGCAGTTCTTC CASSYSSRDRYNEQFF TRBV6-5 . . TRBJ2-1
TGTGCCAGCAGCCCTGGAGGACTAGCGGGAGCAGGTTCCTACAATGAGCAGTTCTTC CASSPGGLAGAGSYNEQFF TRBV9 TRBD2 . TRBJ2-1
TGTGCCAGCTTGTTCGGGGGCGCAGATACGCAGTATTTT CASLFGGADTQYF TRBV2 . . TRBJ2-3
TGTGCCAGTAGTGGAGGAGCGTCCTACAATGAGCAGTTCTTC CASSGGASYNEQFF TRBV19 . . TRBJ2-1
TGTGCCAGCCAAATGCCGGGGGGAACTAATGAAAAACTGTTTTTT CASQMPGGTNEKLFF TRBV19 . . TRBJ1-4
TGTGCCAGTAGTATCGCGGGACAACCGTACAATGAGCAGTTCTTC CASSIAGQPYNEQFF TRBV19 . . TRBJ2-1
TGTGCCAGCAGCCTCAGGGTCGACCTGCTCAATGAGCAGTTCTTC CASSLRVDLLNEQFF TRBV7-8 . . TRBJ2-1
TGTGCCAGCATCCAGGGGGCGACAGGGGGCGGCACTGAAGCTTTCTTT CASIQGATGGGTEAFF TRBV28 TRBD1 . TRBJ1-1
TGTGCCAGCAGCGTAGCAGCGGGAGATGAGGGTGAGCAGTTCTTC CASSVAAGDEGEQFF TRBV9 TRBD2 . TRBJ2-1
TGCGCCAGCAGCTTGAGGGTACAGGGGGCGAACACCGGGGAGCTGTTTTTT CASSLRVQGANTGELFF TRBV5-1 TRBD1 . TRBJ2-2
TGTGCCAGCAGTTTCTCCGGGACACCTCAACGAGAGACCCAGTACTTC CASSFSGTPQRETQYF TRBV27 . . TRBJ2-5
TGTGCCAGCAGCTTTTCCGGGGTTGCCTACGAGCAGTACTTC CASSFSGVAYEQYF TRBV7-8 . . TRBJ2-7
TGTGCCAGCAGTGTCCTCGCCAGAGAGTACAAGCAGTACTTC CASSVLAREYKQYF TRBV27 . . TRBJ2-7
TGTGCCAGCTCACCACTCTCAGGGAGACAGGGGAAATTCTATGGCTACACCTTC CASSPLSGRQGKFYGYTF TRBV18 TRBD1 . TRBJ1-2
TGTGCCAGCAGCTTAATTGGCCCGACAGGGGCATTGGGGAACACTGAAGCTTTCTTT CASSLIGPTGALGNTEAFF TRBV13 TRBD1 few TRBJ1-1
TGTGCCAGCAGTGAAATGCCGGGGGTGGGTGAAAAACTGTTTTTT CASSEMPGVGEKLFF TRBV6-1 . few TRBJ1-4
TGCGCCAGCAGCTTGGAGCCACAGGGGGCGCGAGAGACCCAGTACTTC CASSLEPQGARETQYF TRBV5-1 TRBD1 . TRBJ2-5